This T cell receptor (beta chain) was recovered during a study of control samples from healthy donors and cancer patients. Here immunoSEQ multiplex PCR was the method, and the copy in TCRdb shows in-frame clones only, minus some. The sample has just over 150,000 clones; more than 85% are singletons. CDR3 size: 15 residues. Germline CDR1 is SGHTA and CDR2 is FQGNSA. V was trimmed by 1 base and J by 6 bases, leaving 14 bases between them. The origin of this receptor is a middle-aged man in good health. The rearrangement joins TRBV7-2 to TRBJ2-3; D is ambiguous. Material for sequencing was blood. The CDR3 protein is CASSLGLSAVDTQYF. In nucleotides, the CDR3 is TGTGCCAGCAGCTTAGGATTGTCGGCGGTTGATACGCAGTATTTT.